The rows below give T cell receptor beta chains drawn from one sample of a study of blood T cells in healthy people across ages. TCRdb used MiXCR to reprocess the 5' RACE reads, holding one entry per CDR3 protein. The sample shows more than 650,000 distinct CDR3 sequences, about 20% of them seen only once. The sample consisted of blood. Source of these receptors: a man between 65 and 85 years old in good health. CDR3s include the opening cysteine and the closing phenylalanine or tryptophan. Each record gives: J gene, V gene, CDR3 protein.

j_call: TRBJ1-5
v_call: TRBV15
cdr3_aa: CATSREADRRQPQHF

j_call: TRBJ2-1
v_call: TRBV7-8
cdr3_aa: CASVRDGSYNEQFF

j_call: TRBJ1-2
v_call: TRBV10-3
cdr3_aa: CAIRRDRARDYTF

j_call: NA
v_call: TRBV20-1
cdr3_aa: CSARGTYSKETQYF

j_call: TRBJ1-2
v_call: TRBV7-6
cdr3_aa: CASSAGTGLYGYTF

j_call: TRBJ2-2
v_call: TRBV11-2
cdr3_aa: CASSLDKGNLPGELFF

j_call: TRBJ2-1
v_call: TRBV19
cdr3_aa: CASRGRRLEQFF

j_call: TRBJ2-3
v_call: TRBV11-2
cdr3_aa: CASSFRLAGQLTDTQYF

j_call: TRBJ1-4
v_call: TRBV4-1
cdr3_aa: CASSHMDGVNEKLFF

j_call: TRBJ1-1
v_call: TRBV7-3
cdr3_aa: CASSLRRIGTGDTEAFF

j_call: TRBJ2-7
v_call: TRBV20-1
cdr3_aa: CSARDMVSSGKRQYF

j_call: TRBJ2-3
v_call: TRBV11-2
cdr3_aa: CASSHRFVLAGVPDTQYF

j_call: TRBJ2-5
v_call: TRBV5-4
cdr3_aa: CASSLGDSPLETQYF

j_call: TRBJ1-2
v_call: TRBV7-9
cdr3_aa: CASSSGTRTADGYTF

j_call: TRBJ1-1
v_call: TRBV18
cdr3_aa: CASSGDQNTEAFF

j_call: TRBJ2-5
v_call: TRBV18
cdr3_aa: CASRPGGGQETQYF

j_call: TRBJ2-1
v_call: TRBV6-1
cdr3_aa: CASSVLWRSSNNEQFF

j_call: TRBJ2-3
v_call: TRBV14
cdr3_aa: CASSQGFVGGTQYF

j_call: TRBJ1-5
v_call: TRBV7-2
cdr3_aa: CASSLRLNQPQHF

j_call: TRBJ2-3
v_call: TRBV4-3
cdr3_aa: CASSQDRSDTDTQYF

j_call: TRBJ2-3
v_call: TRBV3-1
cdr3_aa: CASSQAGQTDTQYF

j_call: NA
v_call: TRBV6-5
cdr3_aa: CASSSTRTTQFF

j_call: TRBJ2-6
v_call: TRBV29-1
cdr3_aa: CSVEGMGGGANVLTF

j_call: TRBJ2-3
v_call: TRBV7-9
cdr3_aa: CASSSTRLAGDFTDTQYF

j_call: TRBJ2-3
v_call: TRBV20-1
cdr3_aa: CSAPRGNTQYF

j_call: NA
v_call: TRBV12-3/TRBV12-4
cdr3_aa: CASSQGALSYEQYF

j_call: TRBJ2-1
v_call: TRBV2
cdr3_aa: CASRHGLAGNEQFF

j_call: TRBJ2-3
v_call: TRBV20-1
cdr3_aa: CSAPTRTSGVFTDTQYF

j_call: TRBJ1-2
v_call: TRBV12-3/TRBV12-4
cdr3_aa: CASSSQSYGYTF

j_call: TRBJ2-1
v_call: TRBV5-1
cdr3_aa: CASSLESTGVINEQFF

j_call: NA
v_call: TRBV21-1
cdr3_aa: CASSKSSGRSQETQYF

j_call: TRBJ2-2
v_call: TRBV7-2
cdr3_aa: CASTRDSNTGELFF

j_call: TRBJ1-4
v_call: TRBV5-1
cdr3_aa: CASSLADRGTSLFF

j_call: TRBJ1-2
v_call: TRBV19
cdr3_aa: CASSAQGGSNYGYTF

j_call: TRBJ2-7
v_call: TRBV12-3/TRBV12-4
cdr3_aa: CASSFNPPRGEQYF

j_call: TRBJ1-4
v_call: TRBV20-1
cdr3_aa: CSASPSEKLFF

j_call: TRBJ1-2
v_call: TRBV10-2
cdr3_aa: CASSVSDTYGYTF

j_call: TRBJ2-5
v_call: TRBV10-3
cdr3_aa: CAISESVGEETQYF

j_call: TRBJ1-2
v_call: TRBV7-2
cdr3_aa: CASSFRAARGGYTF

j_call: TRBJ2-5
v_call: TRBV4-3
cdr3_aa: CASSQDRAGETQYF

j_call: TRBJ1-2
v_call: TRBV25-1
cdr3_aa: CASSELGVWGYTF

j_call: NA
v_call: TRBV5-4
cdr3_aa: CASRSGTSGAPLYNEQFF

j_call: TRBJ2-3
v_call: TRBV6-2/TRBV6-3
cdr3_aa: CASSDHYTQYF

j_call: TRBJ2-7
v_call: TRBV2
cdr3_aa: CASSVSSPPEQYF

j_call: TRBJ2-3
v_call: TRBV6-1
cdr3_aa: CASSITAGGYTDTQYF

j_call: TRBJ1-3
v_call: TRBV20-1
cdr3_aa: CSALPRQGSGNTIYF

j_call: TRBJ1-4
v_call: TRBV6-6
cdr3_aa: CASSQGASTNEKLFF

j_call: TRBJ1-1
v_call: TRBV12-3/TRBV12-4
cdr3_aa: CASSGRENTEAFF

j_call: TRBJ2-1
v_call: TRBV7-2
cdr3_aa: CASSLEWRGVRDNEQFF

j_call: TRBJ2-3
v_call: TRBV4-1
cdr3_aa: CASSQGARTDTQYF

j_call: TRBJ2-7
v_call: TRBV7-8
cdr3_aa: CASSLWDSSYEQYF

j_call: TRBJ1-2
v_call: TRBV18
cdr3_aa: CASSRGQARGYGYTF